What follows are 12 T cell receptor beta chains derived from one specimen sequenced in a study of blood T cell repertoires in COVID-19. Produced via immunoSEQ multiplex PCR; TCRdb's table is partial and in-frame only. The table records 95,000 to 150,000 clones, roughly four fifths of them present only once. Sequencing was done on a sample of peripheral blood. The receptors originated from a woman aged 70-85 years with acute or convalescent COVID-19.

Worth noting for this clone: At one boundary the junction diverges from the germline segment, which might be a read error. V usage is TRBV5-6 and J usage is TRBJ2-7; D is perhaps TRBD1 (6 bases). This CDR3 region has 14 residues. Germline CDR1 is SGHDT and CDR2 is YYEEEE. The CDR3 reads CASSLARGSRNYQF. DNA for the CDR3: TGTGCCAGCAGCTTGGCCAGGGGAAGTAGAAATTATCAGTTC.

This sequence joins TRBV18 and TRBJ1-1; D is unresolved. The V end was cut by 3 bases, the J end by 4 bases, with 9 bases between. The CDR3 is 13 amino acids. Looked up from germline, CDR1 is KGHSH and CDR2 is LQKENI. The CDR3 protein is CASSPPRVTEAFF. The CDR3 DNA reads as TGTGCCAGCTCACCTCCACGGGTCACTGAAGCTTTCTTT.

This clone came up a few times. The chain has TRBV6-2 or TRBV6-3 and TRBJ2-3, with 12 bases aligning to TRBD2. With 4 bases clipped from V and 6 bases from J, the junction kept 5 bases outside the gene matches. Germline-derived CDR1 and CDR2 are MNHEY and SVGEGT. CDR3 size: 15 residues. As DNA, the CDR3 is TGTGCCAGCAGTTCTAGCGGGGGGGCCGCCGATACGCAGTATTTT. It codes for CASSSSGGAADTQYF.

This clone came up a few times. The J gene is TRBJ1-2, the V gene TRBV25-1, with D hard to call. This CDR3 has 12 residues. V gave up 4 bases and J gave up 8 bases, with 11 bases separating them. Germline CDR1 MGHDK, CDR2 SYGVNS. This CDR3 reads CASSGGQPGYTF. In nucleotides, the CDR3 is TGTGCCAGCAGTGGAGGCCAGCCCGGCTACACCTTC.

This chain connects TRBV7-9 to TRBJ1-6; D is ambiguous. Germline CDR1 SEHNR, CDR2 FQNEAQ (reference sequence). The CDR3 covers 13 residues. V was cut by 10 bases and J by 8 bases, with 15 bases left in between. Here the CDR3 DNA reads TGTGCCACAAACCAGAAACAAGATTCACCCCTCCACTTT. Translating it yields CATNQKQDSPLHF. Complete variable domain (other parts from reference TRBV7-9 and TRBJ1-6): DTGVSQNPRHKITKRGQNVTFRCDPISEHNRLYWYRQTLGQGPEFLTYFQNEAQLEKSRLLSDRFSAERPKGSFSTLEIQRTEQGDSAMYLCATNQKQDSPLHFGNGTRLTVT.

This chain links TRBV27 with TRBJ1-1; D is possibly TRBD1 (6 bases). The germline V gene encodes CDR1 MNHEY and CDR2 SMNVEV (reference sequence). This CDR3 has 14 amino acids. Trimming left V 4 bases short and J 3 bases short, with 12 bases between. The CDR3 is CASSSTGFDTEAFF. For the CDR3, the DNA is TGTGCCAGCAGTTCCACAGGGTTTGACACTGAAGCTTTCTTT.

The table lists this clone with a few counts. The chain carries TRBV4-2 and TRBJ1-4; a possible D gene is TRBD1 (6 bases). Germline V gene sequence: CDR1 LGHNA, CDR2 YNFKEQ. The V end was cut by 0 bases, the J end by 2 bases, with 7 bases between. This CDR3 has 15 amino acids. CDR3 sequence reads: CASSQEGGTNEKLFF. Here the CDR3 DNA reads TGTGCCAGCAGCCAAGAAGGGGGTACTAATGAAAAACTGTTTTTT.

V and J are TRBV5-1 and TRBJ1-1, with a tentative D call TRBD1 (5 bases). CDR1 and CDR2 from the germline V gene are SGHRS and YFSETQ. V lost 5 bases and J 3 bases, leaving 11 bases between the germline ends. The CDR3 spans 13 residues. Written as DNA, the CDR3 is TGCGCCAGCAGTTGGTTAGGGGACACTGAAGCTTTCTTT. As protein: CASSWLGDTEAFF.

CDR3 in amino acids: CASSLSWEKTSPLHF. The CDR3 DNA follows: TGTGCCAGCAGCTTGAGTTGGGAGAAGACTTCACCCCTCCACTTT. The chain has TRBV5-5 and TRBJ1-6, with D unclear. The CDR3 loop spans 15 amino acids. CDR1 and CDR2 (germline): SGHKS, YYEKEE (reference sequence). Trimming removed 1 base from V and 9 bases from J, with 14 bases in between.

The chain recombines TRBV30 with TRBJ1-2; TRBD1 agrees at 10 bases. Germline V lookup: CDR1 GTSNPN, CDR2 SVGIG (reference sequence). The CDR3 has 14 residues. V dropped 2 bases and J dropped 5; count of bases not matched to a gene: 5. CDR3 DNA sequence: TGTGCCTGGAGTCGGGACAGGGGATTATATGGCTACACCTTC. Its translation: CAWSRDRGLYGYTF. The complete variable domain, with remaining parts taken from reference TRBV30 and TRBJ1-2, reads SQTIHQWPATLVQPVGSPLSLECTVEGTSNPNLYWYRQAAGRGLQLLFYSVGIGQISSEVPQNLSASRPQDRQFILSSKKLLLSDSGFYLCAWSRDRGLYGYTFGSGTRLTVV.

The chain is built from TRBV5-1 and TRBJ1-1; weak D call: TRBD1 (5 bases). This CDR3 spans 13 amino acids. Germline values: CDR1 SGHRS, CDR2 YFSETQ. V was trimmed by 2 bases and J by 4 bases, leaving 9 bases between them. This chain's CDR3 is CASSFITGTEAFF. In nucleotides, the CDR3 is TGCGCCAGCAGCTTTATTACAGGCACTGAAGCTTTCTTT.

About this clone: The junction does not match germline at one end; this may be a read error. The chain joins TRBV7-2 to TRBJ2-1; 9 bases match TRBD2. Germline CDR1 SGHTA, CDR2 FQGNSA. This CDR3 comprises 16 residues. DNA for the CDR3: TGTGCCAGCAGTTCGGGCACCGGACGGGCGGGGGGGTTTTCGGTCTTC. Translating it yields CASSSGTGRAGGFSVF. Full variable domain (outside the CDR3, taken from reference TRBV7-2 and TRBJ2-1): GAGVSQSPSNKVTEKGKDVELRCDPISGHTALYWYRQSLGQGLEFLIYFQGNSAPDKSGLPSDRFSAERTGGSVSTLTIQRTQQEDSAVYLCASSSGTGRAGGFSVFGPGTRLTVL.